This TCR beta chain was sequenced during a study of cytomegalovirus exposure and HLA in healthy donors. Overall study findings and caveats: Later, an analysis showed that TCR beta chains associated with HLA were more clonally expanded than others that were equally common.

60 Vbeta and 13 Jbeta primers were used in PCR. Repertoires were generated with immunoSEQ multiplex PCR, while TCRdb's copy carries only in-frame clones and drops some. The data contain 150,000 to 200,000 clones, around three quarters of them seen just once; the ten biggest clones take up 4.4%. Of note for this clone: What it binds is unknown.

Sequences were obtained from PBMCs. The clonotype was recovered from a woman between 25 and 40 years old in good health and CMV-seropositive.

The CDR3 loop is CASSYSAYRTDTQYF. CDR3 DNA sequence: TGTGCCAGCAGTTACTCAGCCTATCGCACAGATACGCAGTATTTT. V is TRBV6-5 and J is TRBJ2-3; D gene unclear. With 0 bases removed from V and 1 base from J, the gap between germline ends came to 8 bases. The CDR3 loop spans 15 amino acids. Germline V gene data show CDR1 as MNHEY and CDR2 as SVGAGI.